The 15 T cell receptor beta chains presented below share a single source sample, sequenced in a study of T-cell reconstitution after alpha-beta-depleted transplantation in children. For TCRbeta, the library was prepared with unique molecular identifiers. TCRdb processed the PCR reads anew with MiXCR; each CDR3 protein has one entry. This sample has 180,000 or so distinct CDR3 sequences, with 6.3% found just once. The sequences come from PBMCs, collected before TCRalphabeta/CD19-depleted stem cell transplant. The receptors derive from a girl under three years old with combined immunodeficiency, due to receive a stem cell transplant.

This clonotype was seen at least ten times. The chain joins TRBV20-1 to TRBJ2-7; TRBD2 matches at 12 bases. The CDR3 totals 15 residues. The germline CDR1 and CDR2 sequences are DFQATT and SNEGSKA (reference sequence). The V segment lost 5 bases and the J segment 2 bases; nucleotides outside the gene matches: 7. The CDR3 reads CSAPGTSGYTYEQYF. The CDR3, as DNA: TGCAGTGCTCCCGGGACTAGCGGGTACACCTACGAGCAGTACTTC.

In this sample, this clonotype turned up a few times. The V and J genes are TRBV19 and TRBJ2-1, with a tentative D call TRBD1 (6 bases). Germline V gene sequence: CDR1 LNHDA, CDR2 SQIVND (reference sequence). Trimming shortened V by 4 bases and J by 4 bases, and 14 bases separated the two germline ends. This CDR3 is built from 15 residues. The CDR3 is CASSTSGQPYNEQFF. The CDR3 DNA reads as TGTGCCAGTAGTACTTCGGGACAACCATACAATGAGCAGTTCTTC. The full variable domain, rest sourced from reference TRBV19 and TRBJ2-1, is DGGITQSPKYLFRKEGQNVTLSCEQNLNHDAMYWYRQDPGQGLRLIYYSQIVNDFQKGDIAEGYSVSREKKESFPLTVTSAQKNPTAFYLCASSTSGQPYNEQFFGPGTRLTVL.

This clonotype was seen many times. The chain combines TRBV20-1 with TRBJ2-7, with D perhaps TRBD2 (5 bases). The germline V gene encodes CDR1 DFQATT and CDR2 SNEGSKA (reference sequence). The germline V and J ends were trimmed by 6 bases and 0 bases, with 18 bases remaining between them. This CDR3 region has 15 residues. CDR3 region: CSAKEEALSSYEQYF. The CDR3 DNA reads as TGCAGTGCGAAAGAGGAGGCCCTAAGCTCCTACGAGCAGTACTTC.

The chain employs TRBV5-1 and TRBJ2-7; possibly TRBD1 for D (6 bases). With 3 bases removed from V and 5 bases from J, the gap between germline ends came to 15 bases. The germline CDR1 and CDR2 sequences are SGHRS and YFSETQ. CDR3 length: 14 residues. This chain's CDR3 is CASSWGTTLHEQYF. CDR3 DNA sequence: TGCGCCAGCAGCTGGGGGACAACTCTCCACGAGCAGTACTTC.

This clonotype was counted between two and nine times. This chain uses TRBV4-2 with TRBJ1-6, with unresolved D. CDR1 is LGHNA, CDR2 YNFKEQ, per germline. Trimming took 0 bases from V and 0 from J, leaving 9 bases between them. The length of the CDR3 is 17 residues. CDR3 in amino acids: CASSQDPVSSYNSPLHF. Here the CDR3 DNA reads TGTGCCAGCAGCCAAGACCCAGTCAGCTCCTATAATTCACCCCTCCACTTT.

This clonotype showed up just a few times. The chain links TRBV12-3 or TRBV12-4 to TRBJ2-7; TRBD1 agrees at 7 bases. The CDR3 is made up of 14 amino acids. The V segment lost 1 base and the J segment 5 bases; nucleotides outside the gene matches: 5. DNA for the CDR3: TGTGCCAGCAGTTTAGAGGGACAGAGCAACGAGCAGTACTTC. It codes for CASSLEGQSNEQYF.

This clonotype was detected ten times or more. The gene calls are TRBV29-1 and TRBJ1-1; 7 bases map to TRBD1. In germline, CDR1 is SQVTM, CDR2 ANQGSEA. The CDR3 is 12 amino acids. V trimming: 3 bases; J trimming: 8 bases; junction bases outside the gene matches: 6. CDR3: CSVESGTAEAFF. In nucleotides, the CDR3 is TGCAGCGTTGAGTCCGGGACAGCCGAAGCTTTCTTT.

This clonotype was recorded at least ten times. This chain links TRBV7-2 with TRBJ2-1; 11 nucleotides agree with TRBD1. Germline assignment: CDR1 SGHTA and CDR2 FQGNSA. Trimming removed 5 bases from V and 7 bases from J; junction bases left unmatched: 10. This CDR3 has 16 residues. CDR3 in amino acids: CASSNYGQGAVNEQFF. The CDR3, as DNA: TGTGCCAGCAGCAATTACGGACAGGGGGCGGTTAATGAGCAGTTCTTC.

There are many counts of this clonotype. The V gene is TRBV27, the J gene TRBJ1-2; tentative D call: TRBD1 (5 bases). Germline-derived CDR1 and CDR2 are MNHEY and SMNVEV (reference sequence). Trimming took off 0 bases at V and 8 bases at J, with 16 bases between the two ends. This CDR3 contains 15 residues. CDR3 in amino acids: CASSLSAWDPEGYTF. Here the CDR3 DNA reads TGTGCCAGCAGTTTATCCGCATGGGACCCGGAAGGCTACACCTTC.

The table lists this clonotype with many counts. The chain recombines TRBV4-1 with TRBJ1-2, with TRBD1 matching over 7 bases. The CDR3 spans 15 residues. From germline, CDR1 is MGHRA and CDR2 YSYEKL. V lost 0 bases, J lost 3 bases, and 4 bases stayed unmatched. As DNA, the CDR3 is TGCGCCAGCAGCCAAGACCCCGGGACAGACTATGGCTACACCTTC. Amino acid sequence: CASSQDPGTDYGYTF.

This clonotype was detected ten times or more. The genes are TRBV12-3 or TRBV12-4 and TRBJ1-2; D is possibly TRBD1 (6 bases). Trimming took 3 bases from V and 4 from J, leaving 9 bases between them. This CDR3 has 13 amino acids. Here the CDR3 reads CASSFTGIYGYTF. DNA of the CDR3: TGTGCCAGCAGTTTTACAGGGATCTATGGCTACACCTTC.

This clonotype was counted a few times. The genes are TRBV5-6 and TRBJ1-2; 8 bases agree with TRBD1. Germline lookup yields CDR1 SGHDT and CDR2 YYEEEE. Germline trimming cut 3 bases from V and 4 bases from J; bases unmatched to any gene: 17. The CDR3 is 18 residues long. As DNA, the CDR3 is TGTGCCAGCAGCTGGATTTTAACTACGGACAGGGCTTCCTATGGCTACACCTTC. It codes for CASSWILTTDRASYGYTF.

This clonotype came up many times. The rearrangement joins TRBV7-8 to TRBJ1-2; weak D call: TRBD1 (5 bases). The CDR3 loop spans 14 amino acids. Germline V lookup: CDR1 SGHVS, CDR2 FQNEAQ. Trimming left V 5 bases short and J 4 bases short, with 14 bases between. CDR3 bases: TGTGCCAGCAGCCCGGGGGACGGAACCTATGGCTACACCTTC. Translating gives CASSPGDGTYGYTF.

This clonotype has at least ten counts. The V call is TRBV28, the J call TRBJ2-2; a weak D match, TRBD1 (6 bases). V lost 8 bases and J lost 3, with 13 bases in between. Germline V lookup: CDR1 MDHEN, CDR2 SYDVKM. The CDR3 spans 14 residues. CDR3 sequence reads: CASSARGYTGELFF. CDR3 DNA: TGTGCCAGCTCGGCCAGGGGTTACACCGGGGAGCTGTTTTTT.

This clonotype was recorded many times. This chain uses TRBV28 with TRBJ2-7; TRBD2 is a possible D gene (6 bases). Looked up from germline, CDR1 is MDHEN and CDR2 is SYDVKM. The CDR3 has 16 amino acids. Trimming took 3 bases from V and 9 from J, leaving 24 bases between them. CDR3 region: CASSFVGGPPLHVQYF. CDR3 sequence (DNA): TGTGCCAGCAGTTTTGTGGGAGGACCACCCCTTCATGTGCAGTACTTC.